Below are 27 T cell receptor beta chains sequenced from a single sample in a study of blood T cells in healthy people across ages. Using a J-beta primer mix together with a sample-barcoded 5' primer, a second PCR was run for roughly 6 to 11 cycles. Each CDR3 protein gets one entry after TCRdb re-called the 5' RACE reads with MiXCR. The table lists some 1.7 million distinct CDR3 sequences, over 25% of them singletons. Sample: blood. All receptors come from a woman aged 30 to 39 in good health.

Worth noting for this clonotype: A read error is possible here, since a much larger clone lies one base away. The genes are TRBV5-1 and TRBJ2-1, with D perhaps matching TRBD1 or TRBD2 (6 bases each). This CDR3 is built from 16 residues. Germline loops: CDR1 SGHRS, CDR2 YFSETQ. Trimming removed 0 bases at V and 9 bases at J, with 19 bases between. CDR3 residues: CASSLAGDTNGGEQFF. The CDR3 DNA is TGCGCCAGCAGCTTGGCTGGGGACACCAACGGGGGTGAGCAGTTCTTC.

At least ten counts were recorded for this clonotype. The rearrangement joins TRBV29-1 to TRBJ2-3; D is ambiguous. CDR1 is SQVTM and CDR2 is ANQGSEA in the germline V gene. V lost 3 bases, J lost 4 bases, and 8 bases lay in between. CDR3 length: 12 amino acids. CDR3 protein: CSVEVEADTQYF. The CDR3 DNA is TGCAGCGTTGAGGTTGAGGCAGATACGCAGTATTTT.

The genes are TRBV7-9 and TRBJ2-4; D remains unclear. The CDR3 is 16 residues long. From germline, CDR1 is SEHNR and CDR2 FQNEAQ (reference sequence). The V end lost 2 bases, the J end lost 0 bases, and 11 bases lay between the germline ends. The DNA of the CDR3 is TGTGCCAGCAGCTTAATTGGGCAAGTAGCCAAAAACATTCAGTACTTC. Protein product: CASSLIGQVAKNIQYF.

Many counts were recorded for this clonotype. V is TRBV3-1 and J is TRBJ2-7; no reliable D call. The CDR3 spans 11 residues. Trimming removed 1 base from V and 5 bases from J, with 3 bases in between. The germline V gene encodes CDR1 LGHDT and CDR2 YNNKEL (reference sequence). The CDR3: CASSQVNEQYF. The CDR3 nucleotides read TGTGCCAGCAGCCAAGTGAACGAGCAGTACTTC.

Turning to this clonotype: This clone may be a read error of a much larger clone one base away. The chain couples TRBV7-2 to TRBJ2-5; D possibly corresponds to TRBD2 (5 bases). The CDR3 runs 15 residues. Germline V gene data show CDR1 as SGHTA and CDR2 as FQGNSA. V lost 5 bases and J lost 5, with 18 bases in between. The CDR3 loop is CASSRRAASAETQYF. The CDR3 DNA reads as TGTGCCAGCAGCAGGCGAGCGGCCTCAGCGGAGACCCAGTACTTC.

There are a few counts of this clonotype. Relative to the germline gene, one junction end is altered; a read error may explain this. V gene TRBV6-6 combines with J gene TRBJ2-4, with a tentative D call TRBD2 (5 bases). The end of the DNA fits TRBJ2-7 better, so the J call may be wrong. The CDR3 is 12 amino acids. From germline, CDR1 is MNHNY and CDR2 SVGAGI (reference sequence). As DNA, the CDR3 is TGTGCCGGCAGTTCTAGGGAGTACGAGCAGTACTTC. Translated, it gives CAGSSREYEQYF.

This clonotype came up many times. The chain combines TRBV29-1 with TRBJ2-5; D may correspond to TRBD1 or TRBD2 (5 bases each). There are 13 residues in the CDR3. The germline V gene has CDR1 SQVTM and CDR2 ANQGSEA. V gave up 7 bases and J gave up 5 bases, with 17 bases separating them. CDR3 in DNA: TGCAGCGGGGGAAGTGGGGGAAGGGAGACCCAGTACTTC. It translates to CSGGSGGRETQYF.

The table lists this clonotype with a few counts. The rearrangement joins TRBV6-1 to TRBJ1-2; D is possibly TRBD1 (6 bases). The CDR3 totals 16 residues. CDR1 is MNHNS, CDR2 SASEGT, per germline. V shed 4 bases and J shed 3 bases, with 18 bases lying between them. The CDR3 protein is CASSGNQQGVDYGYTF. CDR3 DNA: TGTGCCAGCAGTGGAAACCAACAGGGTGTAGACTATGGCTACACCTTC.

V gene TRBV20-1 combines with J gene TRBJ2-1; 9 bases are shared with TRBD1. Looked up from germline, CDR1 is DFQATT and CDR2 is SNEGSKA (reference sequence). V dropped 1 base and J dropped 5; count of bases not matched to a gene: 12. The CDR3 is 17 residues long. The CDR3 spells CSARVRVGTGLNNEQFF. CDR3 DNA: TGCAGTGCTAGAGTTAGGGTCGGGACAGGGCTAAACAATGAGCAGTTCTTC.

V is TRBV5-1 and J is TRBJ2-3; D gene unclear. The germline CDR1 and CDR2 sequences are SGHRS and YFSETQ. The CDR3 extends over 15 amino acids. V was shortened by 4 bases and J by 0 bases, with 12 bases between the two germline ends. CDR3 DNA: TGCGCCAGCAGCGGCAACCCGACTAGCACAGATACGCAGTATTTT. Amino acids: CASSGNPTSTDTQYF.

V is TRBV12-3 or TRBV12-4 and J is TRBJ1-4; D gene ambiguous. This CDR3 is 14 amino acids long. V lost 6 bases to trimming and J lost 3 bases, with 11 bases between them. The CDR3 DNA follows: TGTGCCAGCAGGACAAGGCGGTCTAATGAAAAACTGTTTTTT. Residues: CASRTRRSNEKLFF.

This clonotype was detected only once. The rearrangement joins TRBV28 to TRBJ1-4; D is ambiguous. Germline V gene lookup returns CDR1 MDHEN and CDR2 SYDVKM. The CDR3 length is 14 residues. V lost 4 bases and J 5 bases, leaving 11 bases between the germline ends. The CDR3 DNA sequence: TGTGCCAGCAGTTCTGGACTGACCAATGAAAAACTGTTTTTT. Its protein is CASSSGLTNEKLFF.

At least ten counts were recorded for this clonotype. V and J are TRBV10-3 and TRBJ2-7; unclear D gene. The CDR3 extends over 12 amino acids. Germline CDR1 reads ENHRY; CDR2 reads SYGVKD. V dropped 3 bases and J dropped 6 bases, with 9 bases sitting between them. The CDR3 reads CAISDKSSEQYF. For the CDR3, the DNA is TGTGCCATCAGTGATAAGAGTTCCGAGCAGTACTTC.

The gene calls are TRBV29-1 and TRBJ1-1; no reliable D call. V was pared by 4 bases and J by 6 bases, with 6 bases between. This CDR3 is 10 amino acids long. Germline V gives CDR1 SQVTM, CDR2 ANQGSEA. The CDR3: CSVGHPEAFF. The CDR3 nucleotides read TGCAGCGTTGGACATCCTGAAGCTTTCTTT.

This clonotype occurred a few times. This chain joins TRBV7-2 and TRBJ2-5; D possibly corresponds to TRBD2 (5 bases). The J call is uncertain, as TRBJ2-7 better fits the DNA end. The CDR3 is 15 residues long. Germline CDR1 and CDR2: SGHTA and FQGNSA. The CDR3 bases are TGTACCAGCACCGCGGGTACCGTCGGATCCTACGAGCAGTACTTC. Its translation is CTSTAGTVGSYEQYF.

With regard to this clonotype: The junction departs from germline at one end; a sequencing error may be responsible. The chain joins TRBV6-5 to TRBJ1-4, with TRBD1 matching over 7 bases. Germline V gives CDR1 MNHEY, CDR2 SVGAGI. The CDR3 runs 13 residues. The CDR3: CACRQTGVGKLFF. CDR3 nucleotide sequence: TGTGCCTGCAGGCAAACAGGGGTTGGGAAACTGTTTTTT.

In nucleotides, the CDR3 is TGTGCCACCACGGAGGGGGCGACCCCGAATACGCAGTATTTT. Residues: CATTEGATPNTQYF. The genes are TRBV15 and TRBJ2-3; TRBD1 is a possible D gene (7 bases). This CDR3 comprises 14 residues. Trimming took off 7 bases at V and 7 bases at J, with 18 bases between the two ends. CDR1 is LNHNV and CDR2 is YYDKDF in the germline V gene (reference sequence).

The V call is TRBV3-1, the J call TRBJ2-1; D possibly corresponds to TRBD1 (5 bases). CDR1 and CDR2 (germline): LGHDT, YNNKEL (reference sequence). Trimming shortened V by 0 bases and J by 5 bases, and 11 bases separated the two germline ends. The CDR3 extends over 15 amino acids. The CDR3 here is CASSQDRVVHNEQFF. For the CDR3, the DNA is TGTGCCAGCAGCCAAGACAGGGTGGTCCACAATGAGCAGTTCTTC.

At least ten counts were recorded for this clonotype. The chain uses TRBV15 and TRBJ2-6; D not certain. Germline V gene lookup returns CDR1 LNHNV and CDR2 YYDKDF (reference sequence). Trimming took off 1 base at V and 4 bases at J, with 11 bases between the two ends. This CDR3 spans 16 amino acids. In DNA form, the CDR3 reads TGTGCCACCAGCAGAGGTCAGGAGACAGGGGCCAACGTCCTGACTTTC. Translated, it gives CATSRGQETGANVLTF.

This rearrangement joins TRBV15 to TRBJ1-2, with D unclear. Trimming removed 2 bases at V and 9 bases at J, with 16 bases between. There are 14 residues in the CDR3. Looked up from germline, CDR1 is LNHNV and CDR2 is YYDKDF (reference sequence). Here the CDR3 reads CATSRPPPSLRYTF. The CDR3 coding sequence is TGTGCCACCAGCAGACCCCCCCCTTCGTTGCGCTACACCTTC.

This clonotype was detected only once. The genes are TRBV30 and TRBJ2-3; D gene unclear. The V gene's germline CDR1 is GTSNPN and CDR2 SVGIG (reference sequence). The CDR3 is made up of 13 amino acids. The germline V and J ends were trimmed by 1 base and 3 bases, with 8 bases remaining between them. CDR3 in amino acids: CAWSATPTDTQYF. CDR3 sequence (DNA): TGTGCCTGGAGTGCTACGCCTACAGATACGCAGTATTTT.

Comments on this clonotype: An end of the junction differs from the germline gene, which may be a read error. CDR3 protein: CAGSLSGRAGGPGEQYF. The CDR3 region has the DNA TGTGCCGGCAGCCTCTCAGGACGAGCGGGAGGGCCGGGGGAGCAGTACTTC. This chain joins TRBV7-2 and TRBJ2-5; TRBD2 matches at 10 bases. This CDR3 has 17 residues. CDR1 is SGHTA, CDR2 FQGNSA, per germline.

This clonotype appeared many times. This sequence joins TRBV7-9 and TRBJ2-4; tentatively, D is TRBD2 (7 bases). This CDR3 has 13 residues. Per the germline V gene, CDR1 is SEHNR and CDR2 is FQNEAQ (reference sequence). Trimming pared 3 bases from V and 10 bases from J, leaving 13 bases between. The CDR3 is CASSFPGEGIQYF. The DNA for the CDR3 is TGTGCCAGCAGCTTTCCAGGGGAGGGTATTCAGTACTTC.

This clonotype was observed at least ten times. The rearrangement uses TRBV20-1 and TRBJ2-7; 8 bases agree with TRBD1. Germline assignment: CDR1 DFQATT and CDR2 SNEGSKA (reference sequence). Losses at the gene ends were 3 bases for V and 5 bases for J; bases not matched to a gene: 21. This CDR3 is built from 18 residues. CDR3 sequence: CSASGERGTGGTVDEQYF. In DNA, the CDR3 is TGCAGTGCTAGCGGAGAACGGGGGACAGGCGGGACAGTCGACGAGCAGTACTTC.

This clonotype was detected a few times. This chain joins TRBV18 and TRBJ2-6; no clear D. V shed 3 bases and J shed 2 bases, with 20 bases lying between them. Germline V lookup: CDR1 KGHSH, CDR2 LQKENI. This CDR3 spans 19 amino acids. The CDR3 spells CASSPAAREWLAGANVLTF. The CDR3 DNA reads as TGTGCCAGCTCACCGGCTGCAAGGGAATGGCTCGCTGGGGCCAACGTCCTGACTTTC.

The rearrangement links TRBV7-3 to TRBJ1-4, with D possibly matching TRBD1 (6 bases). The CDR3 has 16 residues. Trimming cost V 10 bases and J 11 bases, with 29 bases left between them. Germline V gene lookup returns CDR1 SGHTA and CDR2 FQGTGA. The CDR3 here is CAKSPPGESGVKKLFF. The CDR3, as DNA: TGTGCCAAATCTCCCCCAGGGGAGAGTGGGGTGAAGAAACTGTTTTTT.

The chain couples TRBV20-1 to TRBJ2-3, with a tentative D call TRBD2 (5 bases). Germline-derived CDR1 and CDR2 are DFQATT and SNEGSKA (reference sequence). V lost 4 bases and J lost 4, with 12 bases in between. CDR3 size: 13 residues. In DNA form, the CDR3 reads TGCAGTGCTAATGGAGAGGGCTCAGATACGCAGTATTTT. Protein sequence: CSANGEGSDTQYF.